The 20 T cell receptor beta chains below were found in one sample sequenced in a study of human T cells and chemical hapten exposure. One entry per CDR3 protein results from TCRdb running MiXCR on the RACE reads. The repertoire consists of approximately 87,000 distinct CDR3 sequences, with over 9.5% occurring once and the leading ten covering 3.2%. The sample's time point: patch test 2, 6 weeks after DPC sensitization. As to treatment: therapeutic diphenylcyclopropenone sensitization with weekly scalp DPC. This specimen was whole blood, taken in connection with sensitization to the hapten diphenylcyclopropenone (DPC). The receptors derive from a woman between 40 and 55 years old with alopecia areata. Some clones in this sample may be carry-over from other donors' samples.

The CDR3: CASSVGQGRGGYTF. For the CDR3, the DNA is TGTGCCAGTAGTGTCGGACAGGGACGGGGTGGCTACACCTTC. The chain recombines TRBV19 with TRBJ1-2; TRBD1 matches 8 bases. Germline CDR1 LNHDA, CDR2 SQIVND (reference sequence). The CDR3 covers 14 residues. V lost 5 bases to trimming and J lost 7 bases; unmatched junction nucleotides: 9.

This clonotype turned up a few times. The chain has TRBV4-2 and TRBJ1-1; 8 bases match TRBD1. Germline-derived CDR1 and CDR2 are LGHNA and YNFKEQ. CDR3 length equals 16 residues. V lost 2 bases and J lost 2; bases outside the gene matches: 7. The CDR3 loop reads CASSQMTGDGNTEAFF. CDR3 sequence (DNA): TGTGCCAGCAGCCAAATGACAGGGGATGGAAACACTGAAGCTTTCTTT.

This clonotype was observed at least ten times. The chain joins TRBV9 to TRBJ2-1, with TRBD2 identical over 12 bases. The CDR3 is 19 amino acids. Germline CDR1 SGDLS, CDR2 YYNGEE. Trimming at V came to 6 bases and at J to 5 bases, leaving 18 bases not matched to a gene. The CDR3 sequence: CASTLEPQGRLAGDNEQFF. The CDR3 region has the DNA TGTGCCAGCACCCTAGAACCTCAGGGGCGACTAGCGGGAGACAATGAGCAGTTCTTC.

Many counts were recorded for this clonotype. The rearrangement uses TRBV4-3 and TRBJ2-5; D gene unclear. The CDR3 is 17 amino acids. CDR1 is LGHNA, CDR2 YSLEER, per germline. V was trimmed by 4 bases and J by 9 bases, leaving 27 bases between them. The CDR3 is CASSPGGRPSDPASQYF. The CDR3 DNA sequence: TGCGCCAGCAGCCCGGGTGGGCGCCCCAGCGACCCGGCGTCCCAGTACTTC.

As for this clonotype: This may stem from a read error, because a much larger clone lies one nucleotide away. The J gene is TRBJ2-7, the V gene TRBV28; D gene ambiguous. This CDR3 contains 11 residues. Germline V gene data show CDR1 as MDHEN and CDR2 as SYDVKM. The V end was cut by 4 bases, the J end by 7 bases, with 8 bases between. As DNA, the CDR3 is TGTGCCAGCAGTTCCCCCGTAGAGCAGTACTTC. Protein: CASSSPVEQYF.

This clonotype has only a few counts. The rearrangement links TRBV27 to TRBJ2-7; 8 bases agree with TRBD2. In germline, CDR1 is MNHEY, CDR2 SMNVEV (reference sequence). Trimming removed 2 bases from V and 7 bases from J; junction bases left unmatched: 16. The CDR3 is 17 residues long. CDR3 residues: CASSLRTSGRGLWEQYF. The CDR3 DNA is TGTGCCAGCAGTTTACGCACAAGCGGGAGAGGTCTGTGGGAGCAGTACTTC.

The genes are TRBV3-1 and TRBJ1-1; D is possibly TRBD1 (5 bases). The CDR3 contains 15 residues. V was pared by 3 bases and J by 7 bases, with 18 bases between. Germline assignment: CDR1 LGHDT and CDR2 YNNKEL (reference sequence). The CDR3 DNA sequence: TGTGCCAGCAGCCACATGGACACCCGACGTGGTGAAGCTTTCTTT. Its protein is CASSHMDTRRGEAFF. The variable domain in full, with the rest retrieved from reference TRBV3-1 and TRBJ1-1, is DTAVSQTPKYLVTQMGNDKSIKCEQNLGHDTMYWYKQDSKKFLKIMFSYNNKELIINETVPNRFSPKSPDKAHLNLHINSLELGDSAVYFCASSHMDTRRGEAFFGQGTRLTVV.

The table lists this clonotype with a few counts. This chain uses TRBV24-1 with TRBJ2-3; 11 bases agree with TRBD2. J lost 2 bases, V lost 3 bases, and 3 bases had no gene match. Germline-derived CDR1 and CDR2 are KGHDR and SFDVKD. This CDR3 is built from 16 residues. The CDR3 DNA follows: TGTGCCACCAGTGATCGACTAGCGGGGTACACAGATACGCAGTATTTT. Translating it yields CATSDRLAGYTDTQYF.

This clonotype was seen many times. V usage is TRBV7-2 and J usage is TRBJ2-7; D remains ambiguous. The CDR3 runs 11 residues. The germline CDR1 and CDR2 sequences are SGHTA and FQGNSA. V was cut by 4 bases and J by 3 bases, with 4 bases left in between. CDR3 in amino acids: CASSSLYEQYF. Written as DNA, the CDR3 is TGTGCCAGCAGCTCCCTCTACGAGCAGTACTTC.

This clonotype was counted only a few times. The chain has TRBV20-1 and TRBJ2-3; no firm D call. From germline, CDR1 is DFQATT and CDR2 SNEGSKA (reference sequence). The ends were cut back, 7 bases at V and 6 bases at J, with 17 bases in the middle. CDR3 length: 13 amino acids. The CDR3 spells CSVGAPPEDTQYF. The CDR3 coding sequence is TGCAGTGTTGGAGCGCCTCCTGAGGATACGCAGTATTTT.

The genes are TRBV21-1 and TRBJ2-7; the table assigns TRBD2, which was not confirmed against the DNA. TRBV21-1 is a pseudogene. This CDR3 is built from 16 residues. The CDR3 DNA is TGTGCCAGCAGCGCCCACCCGGGACTAGCCACCTACGAGCAGTACTTC. Translating gives CASSAHPGLATYEQYF.

A few counts support this clonotype. This chain links TRBV7-3 with TRBJ2-6, with TRBD1 as a possible D gene (5 bases). The CDR3 sequence is 16 residues long. Between the trimmed V and J ends, which lost 4 bases and 0 bases, there was a span of 10 bases. Germline-derived CDR1 and CDR2 are SGHTA and FQGTGA. DNA of the CDR3: TGTGCCAGCAGCTATCAGGGTAACTCTGGGGCCAACGTCCTGACTTTC. This gives the protein CASSYQGNSGANVLTF.

This clonotype was detected ten times or more. The rearrangement links TRBV19 to TRBJ1-5; D is possibly TRBD1 (5 bases). This CDR3 is 15 amino acids long. The V gene lost 3 bases and the J gene lost 7 bases, with 16 bases spanning the gap. Germline V CDR1 and CDR2: LNHDA, SQIVND (reference sequence). CDR3 residues: CASSIGDPVRQPQHF. The DNA for the CDR3 is TGTGCCAGTAGTATCGGGGACCCAGTGCGGCAGCCCCAGCATTTT.

This clonotype occurred many times. The rearrangement uses TRBV20-1 and TRBJ1-2; D gene unclear. Trimming cost V 0 bases and J 8 bases, with 19 bases left between them. There are 15 residues in the CDR3. In germline, CDR1 is DFQATT, CDR2 SNEGSKA (reference sequence). This CDR3 reads CSARDLLRLWEGYTF. The DNA of the CDR3 is TGCAGTGCTAGAGATCTGTTGCGGTTGTGGGAGGGCTACACCTTC.

This clonotype has ten or more counts. The rearrangement joins TRBV7-9 to TRBJ1-1; 9 bases line up with TRBD1. V shed 5 bases and J 5 bases; nucleotides not matched to a gene: 6. The CDR3 length is 14 residues. CDR1 SEHNR and CDR2 FQNEAQ come from the germline V gene (reference sequence). CDR3 sequence reads: CASSRGQGWTEAFF. CDR3 in DNA: TGTGCCAGCAGCCGGGGACAGGGTTGGACTGAAGCTTTCTTT.

The genes are TRBV6-1 and TRBJ2-7; D remains ambiguous. CDR1 is MNHNS, CDR2 SASEGT, per germline. This CDR3 has 12 residues. Trimming left V 11 bases short and J 0 bases short, with 11 bases between. The DNA of the CDR3 is TGTGCCTCGCTTCTACCCTCCTACGAGCAGTACTTC. This sequence encodes CASLLPSYEQYF.

In its sample, this clonotype was seen many times. CDR3 nucleotides: TGTGCCAGCAGCCCCGGGGACAGGGCTTCAGGAAACACCATATATTTT. This translates into CASSPGDRASGNTIYF. J is TRBJ1-3 and V is TRBV13; TRBD1 aligns across 9 bases. Germline-derived CDR1 and CDR2 are PRHDT and FYEKMQ (reference sequence). The CDR3 is 16 amino acids. With 5 bases clipped from V and 4 bases from J, the junction kept 9 bases outside the gene matches.

The V call is TRBV6-5, the J call TRBJ2-1, with 7 bases lining up with TRBD1. Trimming at V came to 0 bases and at J to 1 base, leaving 3 bases not matched to a gene. The V gene's germline CDR1 is MNHEY and CDR2 SVGAGI. CDR3 length equals 16 residues. This CDR3 reads CASSYSGTASYNEQFF. The DNA of the CDR3 is TGTGCCAGCAGTTACTCTGGGACAGCATCCTACAATGAGCAGTTCTTC.

This clonotype was recorded once. The rearrangement joins TRBV7-2 to TRBJ1-5; TRBD1 matches at 7 bases. Germline loops: CDR1 SGHTA, CDR2 FQGNSA. V lost 0 bases and J lost 4; bases outside the gene matches: 6. This CDR3 has 16 residues. CDR3 region: CASSLAGGGANQPQHF. In DNA form, the CDR3 reads TGTGCCAGCAGCTTAGCGGGAGGGGGCGCAAATCAGCCCCAGCATTTT.

This clonotype occurred a few times. V usage is TRBV20-1 and J usage is TRBJ2-7, with 9 nucleotides matching TRBD2. The V gene's germline CDR1 is DFQATT and CDR2 SNEGSKA (reference sequence). The trim removed 1 base at V and 5 bases at J, leaving 9 bases unmatched. The CDR3 is 15 amino acids. The CDR3 nucleotides are TGCAGTGCTAGAGTCCTTGTTAGCGGGAGAAACGAGCAGTACTTC. It encodes CSARVLVSGRNEQYF.